The 11 T cell receptor beta chains given below trace back to one sample, sequenced in a study of T-cell reconstitution after alpha-beta-depleted transplantation in children. Library preparation (for TCRbeta) was performed with unique molecular identifiers. TCRdb redid the calling of the PCR reads with MiXCR, one entry per CDR3 protein. Seen here are 500,000 to 600,000 distinct CDR3 sequences, roughly 30% observed once, and the top ten hold just over 35%. This sample comprised PBMCs, obtained before TCRalphabeta/CD19-depleted stem cell transplant. The receptors come from a boy younger than two with Wiskott-Aldrich syndrome, due to receive a stem cell transplant.

The rearrangement uses TRBV28 and TRBJ2-7; 10 positions agree with TRBD1. The CDR3 is made up of 15 amino acids. CDR1 and CDR2 (germline): MDHEN, SYDVKM. J was trimmed by 2 bases and V by 6 bases; bases with no gene match: 7. The CDR3 here is CASRPDRGNPYEQYF. In DNA, the CDR3 is TGTGCCAGCAGGCCGGACAGGGGGAATCCCTACGAGCAGTACTTC.

This clonotype was observed a handful of times. The chain joins TRBV5-1 to TRBJ2-1, with 7 bases identical to TRBD1. Germline V gene data show CDR1 as SGHRS and CDR2 as YFSETQ. The CDR3 totals 15 residues. The V and J ends lost 3 bases and 4 bases, in that order; junction bases with no gene match: 7. As DNA, the CDR3 is TGCGCCAGCAGCTCGACAGGGCAGGGGTACAATGAGCAGTTCTTC. The encoded protein is CASSSTGQGYNEQFF.

In this sample, this clonotype turned up a few times. This chain joins TRBV24-1 and TRBJ1-1; 8 bases are shared with TRBD1. J was trimmed by 4 bases and V by 1 base; bases with no gene match: 10. The CDR3 spans 17 residues. The germline CDR1 and CDR2 sequences are KGHDR and SFDVKD. The CDR3 sequence: CATSDLRTGPHGTEAFF. The CDR3 nucleotides are TGTGCCACCAGTGATTTAAGGACAGGGCCCCATGGCACTGAAGCTTTCTTT.

V is TRBV29-1 and J is TRBJ2-5; the D gene is possibly TRBD2 (5 bases). Per the germline V gene, CDR1 is SQVTM and CDR2 is ANQGSEA. V was clipped by 5 bases and J by 6 bases, with 10 bases between them. The CDR3 is 11 residues long. CDR3 amino acids: CSVLPGKTQYF. For the CDR3, the DNA is TGCAGCGTTTTGCCCGGGAAGACCCAGTACTTC.

This clonotype was found a few times. The chain is built from TRBV5-1 and TRBJ2-7, with TRBD2 identical over 13 bases. V was pared by 4 bases and J by 6 bases, with 10 bases of the junction left unmatched. The CDR3 has 16 amino acids. CDR1 is SGHRS and CDR2 is YFSETQ in the germline V gene. The CDR3, as DNA: TGCGCCAGCAGCCCAGACAGCGGGACTAGCGGGATCGAGCAGTACTTC. Amino acids: CASSPDSGTSGIEQYF.

This chain links TRBV20-1 with TRBJ1-1; no clear D. CDR1 is DFQATT and CDR2 is SNEGSKA in the germline V gene (reference sequence). The ends were cut back, 6 bases at V and 3 bases at J, with 14 bases in the middle. This CDR3 has 13 residues. The CDR3 reads CSATGRLYTEAFF. CDR3 DNA: TGCAGTGCCACCGGACGGCTTTACACTGAAGCTTTCTTT.

This clonotype was picked up many times. The chain joins TRBV20-1 to TRBJ2-3, with TRBD2 matching 9 bases. This CDR3 region has 12 residues. CDR1 and CDR2 (germline): DFQATT, SNEGSKA (reference sequence). DNA of the CDR3: TGCAGCGCGGGGGGGGGCACAGATACGCAGTATTTT. Its protein product is CSAGGGTDTQYF.

This clonotype was counted a few times. The genes are TRBV7-9 and TRBJ1-2; D is unresolved. The germline V gene has CDR1 SEHNR and CDR2 FQNEAQ (reference sequence). The V end lost 3 bases, the J end lost 1 base, and 6 bases lay between the germline ends. The CDR3 has 13 residues. The CDR3 coding sequence is TGTGCCAGCAGCTTGGCCGTTAACTATGGCTACACCTTC. Translating it yields CASSLAVNYGYTF.

This chain connects TRBV27 to TRBJ2-3; 9 bases map to TRBD1. CDR3 size: 16 residues. The ends lost 3 bases at V and 3 bases at J; junction bases unmatched: 7. The germline CDR1 and CDR2 sequences are MNHEY and SMNVEV (reference sequence). The CDR3 sequence is CASSFSGTGLTDTQYF. In DNA form, the CDR3 reads TGTGCCAGCAGTTTTTCCGGGACAGGGCTAACAGATACGCAGTATTTT.

This clonotype has a handful of counts. This chain uses TRBV12-3 or TRBV12-4 with TRBJ2-7, with D uncertain. This CDR3 contains 12 residues. Trimming stripped 3 bases from V and 6 bases from J, with 9 bases between. The CDR3 DNA reads as TGTGCCAGCAGTTTCCACCTCCTCGAGCAGTACTTC. This gives the protein CASSFHLLEQYF.

This clonotype was counted only a few times. V and J are TRBV7-2 and TRBJ1-2, with D hard to call. This CDR3 contains 16 residues. Germline-derived CDR1 and CDR2 are SGHTA and FQGNSA. Between the trimmed V and J ends, which lost 0 bases and 4 bases, there was a span of 15 bases. The CDR3, as DNA: TGTGCCAGCAGCTTAGCCCCTCAAGGCACCTCCTATGGCTACACCTTC. It encodes CASSLAPQGTSYGYTF. Full variable domain (rest looked up from reference TRBV7-2 and TRBJ1-2): GAGVSQSPSNKVTEKGKDVELRCDPISGHTALYWYRQSLGQGLEFLIYFQGNSAPDKSGLPSDRFSAERTGGSVSTLTIQRTQQEDSAVYLCASSLAPQGTSYGYTFGSGTRLTVV.